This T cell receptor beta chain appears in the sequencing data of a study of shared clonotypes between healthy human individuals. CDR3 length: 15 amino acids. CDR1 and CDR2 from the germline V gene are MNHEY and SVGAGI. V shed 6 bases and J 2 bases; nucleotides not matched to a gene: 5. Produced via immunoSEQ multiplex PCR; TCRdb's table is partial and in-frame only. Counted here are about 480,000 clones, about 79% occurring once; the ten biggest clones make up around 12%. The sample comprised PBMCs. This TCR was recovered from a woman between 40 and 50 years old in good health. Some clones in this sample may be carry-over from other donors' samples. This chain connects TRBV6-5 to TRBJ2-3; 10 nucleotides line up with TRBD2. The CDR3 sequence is CASRKAGGATDTQYF. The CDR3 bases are TGTGCCAGCAGAAAAGCGGGAGGGGCCACAGATACGCAGTATTTT.